A selection of T cell receptor beta chains follows, all from one sample in a study of shared clonotypes between healthy human individuals. The assay was immunoSEQ multiplex PCR, and TCRdb's table has in-frame clones only and misses some. Here the sample spans 330,000 or so clones, about 74% being singletons. The sample was memory CD4+ T cells sorted from blood. The origin of the receptors is a young man in good health. CDR3s leave out the opening cysteine and the closing phenylalanine or tryptophan.

TRBV6-1 ASRTGPYTEAF
TRBV19 ASSIDGYTEAF
TRBV27 ASSFGTASGANVLT
TRBV5-1 ASSLVSGANVLT
TRBV19 ASSRLSGGVYEQY
TRBV7-9 ASSSDRYRGYT
TRBV28 ATGTPRVGETQY
TRBV19 ASSFSGSLDTQY
TRBV18 ASSPDRLQF
TRBV18 ASSPPNPGETQY
TRBV6-4 ASSVMSGGELF
TRBV11-3 ASSSTSGRGEEQF
TRBV7-2 ASSTPLAGELF
TRBV30 AWVRTGGYEQY
TRBV7-2 ASSYPGTDYGYT
TRBV28 ASGGGSRDTQY
TRBV6-1 ASRDSTYGYT
TRBV6-6 ASSSKGHTEAF
TRBV5-1 ASSLLSLQETQY
TRBV7-9 ASSSLAVGGELF
TRBV7-7 ASSLATSKQQY
TRBV9 ASSVGQDASEKLF